This T cell receptor (beta chain) originates from a study of blood T cell repertoires in COVID-19. Study-level background: Sources were T cells, B-cell-depleted T cells, or PBMCs; the material itself was cDNA or gDNA.

Enrollment of patients from Seattle took place during active infection, with longitudinal follow-up. There are 13 residues in the CDR3. Germline CDR1 is LNHDA and CDR2 is SQIVND (reference sequence). Losses at the gene ends were 6 bases for V and 9 bases for J; bases not matched to a gene: 8. TCRdb keeps only in-frame clones here, not all; method: immunoSEQ multiplex PCR. The sample contains some 160,000 clones, more than 85% of which appear only once. This clone was picked up a small number of times. The chain couples TRBV19 to TRBJ1-5, with 7 bases fitting TRBD1. This TCR derives from an elderly woman with COVID-19, enrolled during active disease. The sequencing input was peripheral blood. The CDR3 protein is CASSLQGRTPQHF. DNA of the CDR3: TGTGCCAGTAGCCTACAGGGGCGAACGCCCCAGCATTTT.